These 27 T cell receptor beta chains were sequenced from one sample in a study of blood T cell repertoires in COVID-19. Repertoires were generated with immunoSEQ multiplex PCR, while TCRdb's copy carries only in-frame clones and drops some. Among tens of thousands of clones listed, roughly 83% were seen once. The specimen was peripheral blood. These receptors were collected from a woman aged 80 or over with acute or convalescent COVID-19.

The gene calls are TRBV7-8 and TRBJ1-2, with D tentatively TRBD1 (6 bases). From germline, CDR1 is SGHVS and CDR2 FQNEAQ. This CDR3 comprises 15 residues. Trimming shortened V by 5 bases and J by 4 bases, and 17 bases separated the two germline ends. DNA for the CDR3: TGTGCCAGCAGCCCGCGTACAGGGATCGGCTATGGCTACACCTTC. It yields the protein CASSPRTGIGYGYTF.

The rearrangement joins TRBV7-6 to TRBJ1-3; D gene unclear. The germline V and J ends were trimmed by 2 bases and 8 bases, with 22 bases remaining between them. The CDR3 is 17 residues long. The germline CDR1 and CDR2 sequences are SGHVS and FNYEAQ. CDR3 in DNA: TGTGCCAGCAGCTTATTCCCCGGGTCTACCGGTCGAGACACCATATATTTT. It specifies CASSLFPGSTGRDTIYF.

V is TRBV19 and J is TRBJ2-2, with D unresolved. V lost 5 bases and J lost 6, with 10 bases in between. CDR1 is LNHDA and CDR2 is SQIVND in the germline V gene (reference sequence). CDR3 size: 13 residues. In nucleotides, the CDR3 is TGTGCCAGTAGTCTCTCGAGGCCCGGGGAGCTGTTTTTT. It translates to CASSLSRPGELFF.

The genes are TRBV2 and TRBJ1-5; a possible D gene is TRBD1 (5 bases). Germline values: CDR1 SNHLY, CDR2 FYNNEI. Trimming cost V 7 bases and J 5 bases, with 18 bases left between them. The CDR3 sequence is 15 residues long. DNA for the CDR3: TGTGCCAGCACCGCGGTGGGGAGGGGCGATCAGCCCCAGCATTTT. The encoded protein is CASTAVGRGDQPQHF.

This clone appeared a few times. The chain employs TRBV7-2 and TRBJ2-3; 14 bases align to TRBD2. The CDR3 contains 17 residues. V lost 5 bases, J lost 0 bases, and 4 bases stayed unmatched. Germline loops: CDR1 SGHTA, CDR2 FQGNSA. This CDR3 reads CASSRGLAGVSTDTQYF. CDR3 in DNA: TGTGCCAGCAGCCGGGGACTAGCGGGGGTTAGCACAGATACGCAGTATTTT.

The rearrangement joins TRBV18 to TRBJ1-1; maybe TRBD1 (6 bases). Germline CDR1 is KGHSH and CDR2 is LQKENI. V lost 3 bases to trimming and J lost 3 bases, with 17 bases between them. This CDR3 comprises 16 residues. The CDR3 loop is CASSPPRGGRDTEAFF. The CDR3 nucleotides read TGTGCCAGCTCACCCCCAAGGGGGGGCCGAGACACTGAAGCTTTCTTT.

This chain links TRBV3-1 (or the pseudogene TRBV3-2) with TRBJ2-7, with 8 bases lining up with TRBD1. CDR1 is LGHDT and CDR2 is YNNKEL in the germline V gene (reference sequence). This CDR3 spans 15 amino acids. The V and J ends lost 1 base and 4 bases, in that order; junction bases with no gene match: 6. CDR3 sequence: CASSQGQGMGYEQYF. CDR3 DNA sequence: TGTGCCAGCAGCCAAGGACAGGGGATGGGGTACGAGCAGTACTTC.

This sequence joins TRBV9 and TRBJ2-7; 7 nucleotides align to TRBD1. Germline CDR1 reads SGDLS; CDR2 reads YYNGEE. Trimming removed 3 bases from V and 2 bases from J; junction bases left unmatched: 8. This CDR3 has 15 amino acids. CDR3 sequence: CASSEGAGQPYEQYF. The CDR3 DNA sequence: TGTGCCAGCAGCGAGGGGGCAGGCCAACCCTACGAGCAGTACTTC.

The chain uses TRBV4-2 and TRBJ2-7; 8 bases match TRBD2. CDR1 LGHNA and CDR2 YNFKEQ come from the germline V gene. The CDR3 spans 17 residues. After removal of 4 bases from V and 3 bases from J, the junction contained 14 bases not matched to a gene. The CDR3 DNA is TGTGCCAGCAGCCGAAGCCTACAGGGACTAGGAATCTACGAGCAGTACTTC. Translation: CASSRSLQGLGIYEQYF.

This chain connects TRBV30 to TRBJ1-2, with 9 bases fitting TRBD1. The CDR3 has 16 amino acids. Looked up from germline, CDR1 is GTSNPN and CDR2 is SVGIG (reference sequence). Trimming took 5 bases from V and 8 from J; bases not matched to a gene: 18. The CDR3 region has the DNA TGTGCCTGGGGCCTGTGGTGGGACAGGGTACGAGGCGGCTACACCTTC. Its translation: CAWGLWWDRVRGGYTF. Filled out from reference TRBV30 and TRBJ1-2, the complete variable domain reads SQTIHQWPATLVQPVGSPLSLECTVEGTSNPNLYWYRQAAGRGLQLLFYSVGIGQISSEVPQNLSASRPQDRQFILSSKKLLLSDSGFYLCAWGLWWDRVRGGYTFGSGTRLTVV.

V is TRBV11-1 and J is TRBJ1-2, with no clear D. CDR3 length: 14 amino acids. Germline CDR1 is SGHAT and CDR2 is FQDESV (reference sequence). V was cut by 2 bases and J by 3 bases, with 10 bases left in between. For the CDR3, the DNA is TGTGCCAGCAGCTTATCCGGGTCAGACTATGGCTACACCTTC. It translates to CASSLSGSDYGYTF.

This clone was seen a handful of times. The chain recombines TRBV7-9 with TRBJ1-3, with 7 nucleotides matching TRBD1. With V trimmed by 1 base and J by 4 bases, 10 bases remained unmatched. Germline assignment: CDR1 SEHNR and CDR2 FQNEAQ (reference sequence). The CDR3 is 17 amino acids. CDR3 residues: CASSLETGVGLGNTIYF. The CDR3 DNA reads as TGTGCCAGCAGCTTAGAAACAGGGGTTGGGCTCGGAAACACCATATATTTT.

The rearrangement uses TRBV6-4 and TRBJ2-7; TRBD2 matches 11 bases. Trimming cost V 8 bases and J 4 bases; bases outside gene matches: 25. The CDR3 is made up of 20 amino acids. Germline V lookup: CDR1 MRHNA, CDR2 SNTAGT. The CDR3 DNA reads TGTGCCAGCCCCCCGGACGGACAGTGGCTAGCGGGAGGACCGGGTTACGAGCAGTACTTC. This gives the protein CASPPDGQWLAGGPGYEQYF.

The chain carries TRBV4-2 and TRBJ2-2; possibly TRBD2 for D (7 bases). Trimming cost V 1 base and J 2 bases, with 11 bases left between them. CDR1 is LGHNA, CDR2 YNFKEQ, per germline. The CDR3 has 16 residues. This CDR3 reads CASSQAAGANTGELFF. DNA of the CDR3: TGTGCCAGCAGCCAAGCCGCGGGGGCCAACACCGGGGAGCTGTTTTTT.

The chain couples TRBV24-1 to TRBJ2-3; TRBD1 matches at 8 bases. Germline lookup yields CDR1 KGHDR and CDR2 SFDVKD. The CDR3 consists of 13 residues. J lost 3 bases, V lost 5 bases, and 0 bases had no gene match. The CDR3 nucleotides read TGTGCCACCAGTGGACAGGGGACAGATACGCAGTATTTT. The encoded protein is CATSGQGTDTQYF.

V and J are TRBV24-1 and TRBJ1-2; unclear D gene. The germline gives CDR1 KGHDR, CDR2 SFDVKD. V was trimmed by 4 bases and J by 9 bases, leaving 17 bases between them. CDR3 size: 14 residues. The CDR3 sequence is CATSEGPPGRRYTF. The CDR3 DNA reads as TGTGCCACCAGTGAAGGTCCGCCGGGTCGGCGCTACACCTTC.

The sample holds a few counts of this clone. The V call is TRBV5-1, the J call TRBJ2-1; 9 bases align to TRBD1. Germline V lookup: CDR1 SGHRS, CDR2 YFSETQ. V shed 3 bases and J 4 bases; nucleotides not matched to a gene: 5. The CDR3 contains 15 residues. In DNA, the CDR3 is TGCGCCAGCAGCTCCGGGGACAGGGAATACAATGAGCAGTTCTTC. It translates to CASSSGDREYNEQFF.

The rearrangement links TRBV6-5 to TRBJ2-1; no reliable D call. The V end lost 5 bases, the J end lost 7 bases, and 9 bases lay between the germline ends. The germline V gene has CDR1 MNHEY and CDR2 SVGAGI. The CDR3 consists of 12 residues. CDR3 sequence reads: CASSRVGNEQFF. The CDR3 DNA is TGTGCCAGCAGTCGGGTTGGAAATGAGCAGTTCTTC.

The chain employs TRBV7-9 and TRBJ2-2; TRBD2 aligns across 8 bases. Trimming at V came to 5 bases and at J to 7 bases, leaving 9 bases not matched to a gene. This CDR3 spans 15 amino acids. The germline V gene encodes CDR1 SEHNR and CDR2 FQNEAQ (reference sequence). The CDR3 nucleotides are TGTGCCAGCAGCAAGGCCAGCGGGAGAAACGGGGAGCTGTTTTTT. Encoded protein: CASSKASGRNGELFF.

CDR3 coding DNA: TGTGCCACCAGCACACGGGGGTTAAATCAGCCCCAGCATTTT. Translation: CATSTRGLNQPQHF. This chain links TRBV15 with TRBJ1-5; tentative D call: TRBD1 (5 bases). The CDR3 consists of 14 residues. Per germline, CDR1 LNHNV and CDR2 YYDKDF (reference sequence). V was clipped by 4 bases and J by 4 bases, with 11 bases between them. The full variable domain, its missing parts supplied by reference TRBV15 and TRBJ1-5, is DAMVIQNPRYQVTQFGKPVTLSCSQTLNHNVMYWYQQKSSQAPKLLFHYYDKDFNNEADTPDNFQSRRPNTSFCFLDIRSPGLGDTAMYLCATSTRGLNQPQHFGDGTRLSIL.

CDR3 DNA sequence: TGTGCCAGCTCGGCCGGGACAGGGGTGTTTCAGCCCCAGCATTTT. Encoded protein: CASSAGTGVFQPQHF. V is TRBV18 and J is TRBJ1-5; 10 bases are a match to TRBD1. With 6 bases clipped from V and 6 bases from J, the junction kept 8 bases outside the gene matches. CDR1 is KGHSH and CDR2 is LQKENI in the germline V gene. The length of the CDR3 is 15 residues.

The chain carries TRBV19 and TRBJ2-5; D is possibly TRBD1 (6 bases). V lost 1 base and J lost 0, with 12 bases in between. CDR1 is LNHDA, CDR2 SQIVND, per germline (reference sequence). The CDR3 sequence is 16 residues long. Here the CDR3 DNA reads TGTGCCAGTAGTATAGCCGGCAGGGGAGACCAAGAGACCCAGTACTTC. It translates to CASSIAGRGDQETQYF.

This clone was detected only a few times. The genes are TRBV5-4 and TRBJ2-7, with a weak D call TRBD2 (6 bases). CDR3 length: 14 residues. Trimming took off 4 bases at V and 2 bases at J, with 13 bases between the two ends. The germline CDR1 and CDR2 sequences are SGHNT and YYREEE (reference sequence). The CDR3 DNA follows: TGTGCCAGCAGCCCGCGACTAGGAACCTACGAGCAGTACTTC. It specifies CASSPRLGTYEQYF.

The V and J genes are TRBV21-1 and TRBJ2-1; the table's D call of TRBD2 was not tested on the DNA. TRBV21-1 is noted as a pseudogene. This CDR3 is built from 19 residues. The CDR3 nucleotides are TGTGCCAGCAGCAAAGGGGGGACTAGCGGGAGGTCCCTTTACAATGAGCAGTTCTTC. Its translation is CASSKGGTSGRSLYNEQFF.

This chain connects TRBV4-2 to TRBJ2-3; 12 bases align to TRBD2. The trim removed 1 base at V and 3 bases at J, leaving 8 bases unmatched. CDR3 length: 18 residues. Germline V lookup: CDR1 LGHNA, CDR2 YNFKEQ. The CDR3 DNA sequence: TGTGCCAGCAGCCAAGGTCTACCGGGACTAGCGGGTACAGATACGCAGTATTTT. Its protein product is CASSQGLPGLAGTDTQYF.

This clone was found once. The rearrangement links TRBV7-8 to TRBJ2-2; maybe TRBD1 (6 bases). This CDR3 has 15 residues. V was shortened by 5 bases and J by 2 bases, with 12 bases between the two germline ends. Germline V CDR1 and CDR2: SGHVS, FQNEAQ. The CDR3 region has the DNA TGTGCCAGCAGCGGGGGACACATTAACACCGGGGAGCTGTTTTTT. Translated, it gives CASSGGHINTGELFF.

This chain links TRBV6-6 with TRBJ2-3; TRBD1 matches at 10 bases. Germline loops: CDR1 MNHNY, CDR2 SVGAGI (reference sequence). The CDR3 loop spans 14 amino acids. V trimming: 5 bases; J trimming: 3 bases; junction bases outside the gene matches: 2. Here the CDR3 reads CASSRDRGTDTQYF. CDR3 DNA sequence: TGTGCCAGCAGTCGGGACAGGGGAACAGATACGCAGTATTTT.